This TCR beta chain was recovered during a study of blood T cell repertoires in COVID-19. Across the study: T cells, B-cell-depleted T cells, or PBMCs provided the cDNA or gDNA that served as material.

The germline V gene encodes CDR1 LGHDT and CDR2 YNNKEL (reference sequence). The CDR3 has 15 residues. J lost 13 bases, V lost 4 bases, and 8 bases had no gene match. Sequencing used immunoSEQ multiplex PCR; TCRdb keeps in-frame clones, though not all of them. Altogether around 250,000 clones are present, roughly 86% being singletons, with the ten largest covering about 12%. The rearrangement links TRBV3-1 (or the pseudogene TRBV3-2) to TRBJ1-6, with TRBD1 matching over 12 bases. This receptor was identified in an elderly man with acute or convalescent COVID-19. Sequenced material: peripheral blood. The CDR3 sequence is CASSLPGTGGGPLHF. The DNA for the CDR3 is TGTGCCAGCAGCCTCCCCGGGACAGGGGGCGGTCCCCTCCACTTT.